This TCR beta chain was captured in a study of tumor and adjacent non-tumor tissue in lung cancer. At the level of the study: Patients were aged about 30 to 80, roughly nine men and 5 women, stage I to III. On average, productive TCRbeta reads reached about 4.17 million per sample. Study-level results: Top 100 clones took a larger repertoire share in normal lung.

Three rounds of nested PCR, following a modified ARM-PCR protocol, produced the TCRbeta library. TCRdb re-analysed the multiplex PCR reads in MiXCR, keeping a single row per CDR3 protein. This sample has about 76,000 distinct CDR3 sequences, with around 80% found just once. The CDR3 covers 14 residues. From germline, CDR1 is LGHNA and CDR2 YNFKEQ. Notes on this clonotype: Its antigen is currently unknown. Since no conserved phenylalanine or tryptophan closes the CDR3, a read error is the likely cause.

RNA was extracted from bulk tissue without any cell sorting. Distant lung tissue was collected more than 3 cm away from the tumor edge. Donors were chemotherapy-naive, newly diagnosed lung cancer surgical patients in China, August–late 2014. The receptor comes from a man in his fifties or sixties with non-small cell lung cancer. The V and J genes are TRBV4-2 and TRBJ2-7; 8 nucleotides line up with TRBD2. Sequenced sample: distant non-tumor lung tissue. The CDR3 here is CASSQGTSSYKQYS. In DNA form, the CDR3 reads TGTGCCAGCAGCCAAGGGACTAGCTCCTACAAGCAGTACTCC.